This T cell receptor (beta chain) came from a study of beta chain features in type 1 diabetes. Across the whole study: There were approximately 110,000,000 sorted cells examined across all samples. General study results and limits: An over-representation of cells with high TCR expression could result from cDNA sequencing. All four CD4+ subsets from Type 1 diabetes patients carried moderately but significantly shorter TCRB CDR3s. A greater similarity of naive, central memory and Treg TCRB repertoires was seen among patients than among healthy donors.

The CDR3 extends over 14 amino acids. Germline CDR1 is SGHRS and CDR2 is YFSETQ. Trimming shortened V by 0 bases and J by 0 bases, and 6 bases separated the two germline ends. This clone was counted only a few times. What it binds is not known. The study reverse transcribed the entire isolated RNA, so it sequenced expressed TCRB transcripts. Millions of reads was the average for naive, central memory and regulatory T cell samples. Clones were sequenced by immunoSEQ multiplex PCR, and TCRdb holds only the in-frame ones, with some missing. The repertoire has about 160,000 clones, 10% to 13% of them found once; the top ten carry more than 0.4%.

The chain has TRBV5-1 and TRBJ1-2; D ambiguous. The TCR sequence derives from a man aged 25-45 years with type 1 diabetes. Input material: central memory CD4+ T cells from blood. CDR3 sequence reads: CASSLESPNYGYTF. In nucleotides, the CDR3 is TGCGCCAGCAGCTTGGAAAGCCCTAACTATGGCTACACCTTC.